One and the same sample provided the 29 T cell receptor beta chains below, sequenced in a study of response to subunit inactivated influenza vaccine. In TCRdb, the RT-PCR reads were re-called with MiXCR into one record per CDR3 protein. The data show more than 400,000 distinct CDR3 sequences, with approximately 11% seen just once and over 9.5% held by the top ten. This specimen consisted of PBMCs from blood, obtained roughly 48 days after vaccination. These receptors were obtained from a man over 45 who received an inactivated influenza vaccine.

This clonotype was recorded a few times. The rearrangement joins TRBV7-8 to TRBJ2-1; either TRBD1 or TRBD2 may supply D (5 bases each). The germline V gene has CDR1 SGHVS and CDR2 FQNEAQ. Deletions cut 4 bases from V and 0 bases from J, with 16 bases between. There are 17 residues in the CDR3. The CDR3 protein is CASSSLGTGYSYNEQFF. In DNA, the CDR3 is TGTGCCAGCAGCTCTTTGGGGACGGGGTACTCCTACAATGAGCAGTTCTTC. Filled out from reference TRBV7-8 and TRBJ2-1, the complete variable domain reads GAGVSQSPRYKVAKRGQDVALRCDPISGHVSLFWYQQALGQGPEFLTYFQNEAQLDKSGLPSDRFFAERPEGSVSTLKIQRTQQEDSAVYLCASSSLGTGYSYNEQFFGPGTRLTVL.

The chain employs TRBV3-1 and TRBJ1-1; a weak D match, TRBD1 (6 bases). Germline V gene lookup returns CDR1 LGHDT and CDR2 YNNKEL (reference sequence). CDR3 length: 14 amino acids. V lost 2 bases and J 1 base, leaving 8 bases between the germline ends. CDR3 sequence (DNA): TGTGCCAGCAGCCAATTACAGGGGAACACTGAAGCTTTCTTT. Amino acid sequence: CASSQLQGNTEAFF.

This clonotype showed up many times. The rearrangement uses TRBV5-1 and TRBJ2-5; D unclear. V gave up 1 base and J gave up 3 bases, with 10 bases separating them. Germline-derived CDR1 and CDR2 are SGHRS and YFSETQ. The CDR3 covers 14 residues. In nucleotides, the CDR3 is TGCGCCAGCAGCTTGACCATCACGGAAGAGACCCAGTACTTC. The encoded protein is CASSLTITEETQYF.

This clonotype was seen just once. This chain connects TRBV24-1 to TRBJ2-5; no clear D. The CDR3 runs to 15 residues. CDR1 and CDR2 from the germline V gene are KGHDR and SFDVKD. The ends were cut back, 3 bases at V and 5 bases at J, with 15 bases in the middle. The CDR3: CATSDPGPTPETQYF. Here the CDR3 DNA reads TGTGCCACCAGTGATCCCGGACCGACTCCGGAGACCCAGTACTTC.

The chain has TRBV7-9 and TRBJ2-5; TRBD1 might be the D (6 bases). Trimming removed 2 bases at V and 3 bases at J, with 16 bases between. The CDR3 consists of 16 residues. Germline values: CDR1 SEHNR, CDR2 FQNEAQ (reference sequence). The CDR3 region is CASSLTSGTQKETQYF. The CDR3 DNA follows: TGTGCCAGCAGCTTAACCTCCGGGACACAGAAAGAGACCCAGTACTTC.

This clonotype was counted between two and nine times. The CDR3 loop is CATSGGLVKVNEQFF. The CDR3 region has the DNA TGTGCCACCAGTGGAGGATTGGTTAAGGTGAATGAGCAGTTCTTC. V usage is TRBV24-1 and J usage is TRBJ2-1; D unresolved. Germline V gives CDR1 KGHDR, CDR2 SFDVKD. The CDR3 is made up of 15 amino acids. V lost 5 bases to trimming and J lost 7 bases, with 17 bases between them.

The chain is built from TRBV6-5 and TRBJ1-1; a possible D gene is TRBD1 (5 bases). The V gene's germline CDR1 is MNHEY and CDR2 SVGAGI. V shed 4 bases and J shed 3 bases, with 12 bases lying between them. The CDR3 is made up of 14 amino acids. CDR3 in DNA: TGTGCCAGCAGTTCAATTTCGACAGACACTGAAGCTTTCTTT. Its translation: CASSSISTDTEAFF.

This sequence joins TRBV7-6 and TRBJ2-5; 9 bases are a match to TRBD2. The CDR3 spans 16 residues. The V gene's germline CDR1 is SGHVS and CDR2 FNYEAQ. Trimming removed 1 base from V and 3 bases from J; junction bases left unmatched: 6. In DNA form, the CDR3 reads TGTGCCAGCAGCTTAGTGGTTAGCGGGGGAGAAGAGACCCAGTACTTC. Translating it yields CASSLVVSGGEETQYF.

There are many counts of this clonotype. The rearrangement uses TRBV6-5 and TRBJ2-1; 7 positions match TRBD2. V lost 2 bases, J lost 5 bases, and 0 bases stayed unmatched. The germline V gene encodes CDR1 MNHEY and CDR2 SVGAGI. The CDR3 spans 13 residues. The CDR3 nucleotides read TGTGCCAGCAGTTACACTAGCGACAATGAGCAGTTCTTC. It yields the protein CASSYTSDNEQFF.

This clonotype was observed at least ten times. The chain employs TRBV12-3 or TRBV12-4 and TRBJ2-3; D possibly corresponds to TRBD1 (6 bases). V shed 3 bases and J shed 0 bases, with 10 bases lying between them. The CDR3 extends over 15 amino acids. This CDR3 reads CASSFWGPSTDTQYF. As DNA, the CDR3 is TGTGCCAGCAGTTTTTGGGGGCCTAGCACAGATACGCAGTATTTT.

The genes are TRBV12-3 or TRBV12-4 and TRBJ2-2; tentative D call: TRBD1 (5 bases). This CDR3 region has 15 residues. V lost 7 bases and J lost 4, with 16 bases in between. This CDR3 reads CASTEARVRTGELFF. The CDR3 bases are TGTGCCAGCACCGAGGCCAGGGTGCGCACCGGGGAGCTGTTTTTT.

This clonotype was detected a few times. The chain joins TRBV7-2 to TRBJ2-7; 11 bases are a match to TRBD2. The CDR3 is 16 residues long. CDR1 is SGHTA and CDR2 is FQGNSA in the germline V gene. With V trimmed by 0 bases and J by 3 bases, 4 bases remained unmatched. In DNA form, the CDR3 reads TGTGCCAGCAGCTTAGCTGGAGGACTAGCGGGCTACGAGCAGTACTTC. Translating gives CASSLAGGLAGYEQYF. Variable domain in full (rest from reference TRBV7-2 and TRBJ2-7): GAGVSQSPSNKVTEKGKDVELRCDPISGHTALYWYRQSLGQGLEFLIYFQGNSAPDKSGLPSDRFSAERTGGSVSTLTIQRTQQEDSAVYLCASSLAGGLAGYEQYFGPGTRLTVT.

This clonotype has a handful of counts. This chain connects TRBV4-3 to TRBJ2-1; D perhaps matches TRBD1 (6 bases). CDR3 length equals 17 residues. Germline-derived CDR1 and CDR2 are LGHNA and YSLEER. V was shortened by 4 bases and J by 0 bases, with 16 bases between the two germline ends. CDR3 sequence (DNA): TGCGCCAGCAGCCGAGAACCGGGACACTTCTCCTACAATGAGCAGTTCTTC. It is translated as CASSREPGHFSYNEQFF.

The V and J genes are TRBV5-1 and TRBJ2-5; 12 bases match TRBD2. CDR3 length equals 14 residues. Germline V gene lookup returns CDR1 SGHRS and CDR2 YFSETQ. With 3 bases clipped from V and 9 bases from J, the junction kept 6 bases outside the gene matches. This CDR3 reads CASSSSGGADAQYF. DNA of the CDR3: TGCGCCAGCAGCTCTAGCGGGGGGGCCGATGCCCAGTACTTC.

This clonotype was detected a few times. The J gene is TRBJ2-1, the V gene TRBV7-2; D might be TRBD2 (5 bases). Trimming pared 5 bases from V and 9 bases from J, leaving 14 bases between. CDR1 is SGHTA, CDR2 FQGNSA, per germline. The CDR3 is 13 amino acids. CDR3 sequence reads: CASSPRVRAEQFF. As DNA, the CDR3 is TGTGCCAGCAGCCCCCGGGTGAGGGCTGAGCAGTTCTTC.

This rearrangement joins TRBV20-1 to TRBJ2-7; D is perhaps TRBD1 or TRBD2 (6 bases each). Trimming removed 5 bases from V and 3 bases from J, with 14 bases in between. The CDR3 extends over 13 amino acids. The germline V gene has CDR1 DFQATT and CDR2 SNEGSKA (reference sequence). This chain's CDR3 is CSADKQGGYEQYF. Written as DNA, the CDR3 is TGCAGTGCTGACAAACAGGGAGGCTACGAGCAGTACTTC.

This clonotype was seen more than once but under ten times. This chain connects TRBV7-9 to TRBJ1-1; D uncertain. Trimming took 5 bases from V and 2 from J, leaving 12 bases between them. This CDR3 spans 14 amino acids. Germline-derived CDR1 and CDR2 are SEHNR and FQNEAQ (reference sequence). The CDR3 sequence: CASSTTEYNTEAFF. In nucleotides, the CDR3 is TGTGCCAGCAGCACTACAGAGTATAACACTGAAGCTTTCTTT.

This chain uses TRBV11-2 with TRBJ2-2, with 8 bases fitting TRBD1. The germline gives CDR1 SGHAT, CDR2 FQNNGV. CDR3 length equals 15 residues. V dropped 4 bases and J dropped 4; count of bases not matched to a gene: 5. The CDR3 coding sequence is TGTGCCAGCAGCTCCCAGGGGGCCGGCACCGGGGAGCTGTTTTTT. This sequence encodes CASSSQGAGTGELFF.

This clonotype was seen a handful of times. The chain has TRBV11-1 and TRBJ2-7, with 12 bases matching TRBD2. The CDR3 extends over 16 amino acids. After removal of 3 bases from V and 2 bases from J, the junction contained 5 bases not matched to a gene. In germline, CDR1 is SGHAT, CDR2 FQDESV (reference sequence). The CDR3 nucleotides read TGTGCCAGCAGCTTTCTCTCTAGCGGGAGGGCCTACGAGCAGTACTTC. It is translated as CASSFLSSGRAYEQYF.

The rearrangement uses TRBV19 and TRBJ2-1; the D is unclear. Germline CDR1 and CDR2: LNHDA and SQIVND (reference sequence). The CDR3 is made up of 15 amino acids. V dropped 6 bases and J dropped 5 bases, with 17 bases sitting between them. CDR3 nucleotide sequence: TGTGCCAGTAGCCGAGCCACTACCCTAGACAATGAGCAGTTCTTC. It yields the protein CASSRATTLDNEQFF.

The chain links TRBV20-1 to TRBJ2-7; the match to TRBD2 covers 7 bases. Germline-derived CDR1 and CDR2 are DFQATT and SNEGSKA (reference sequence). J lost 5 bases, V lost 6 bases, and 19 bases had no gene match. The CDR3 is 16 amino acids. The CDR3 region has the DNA TGCAGTGCGATGGGCCCGGGGCGCGGGAGTCTCCACGAGCAGTACTTC. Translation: CSAMGPGRGSLHEQYF.

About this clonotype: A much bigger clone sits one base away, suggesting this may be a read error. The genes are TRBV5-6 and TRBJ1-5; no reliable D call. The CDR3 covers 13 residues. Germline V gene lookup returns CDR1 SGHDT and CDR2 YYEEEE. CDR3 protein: CAISLAGEQPQHF. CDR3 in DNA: TGTGCCATCAGCTTGGCCGGGGAACAGCCCCAGCATTTT.

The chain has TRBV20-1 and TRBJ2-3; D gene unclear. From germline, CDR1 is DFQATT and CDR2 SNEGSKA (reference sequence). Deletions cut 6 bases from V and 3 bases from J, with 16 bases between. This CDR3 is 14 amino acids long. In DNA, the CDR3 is TGCAGTGCGACGAGGCCGGAGTTGACAGATACGCAGTATTTT. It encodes CSATRPELTDTQYF.

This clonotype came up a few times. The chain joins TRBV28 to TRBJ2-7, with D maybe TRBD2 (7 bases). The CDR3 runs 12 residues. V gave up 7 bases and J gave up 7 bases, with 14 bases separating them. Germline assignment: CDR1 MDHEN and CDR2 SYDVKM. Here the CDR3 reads CASTWGGREQYF. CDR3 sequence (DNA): TGTGCCAGCACTTGGGGGGGGCGAGAGCAGTACTTC.

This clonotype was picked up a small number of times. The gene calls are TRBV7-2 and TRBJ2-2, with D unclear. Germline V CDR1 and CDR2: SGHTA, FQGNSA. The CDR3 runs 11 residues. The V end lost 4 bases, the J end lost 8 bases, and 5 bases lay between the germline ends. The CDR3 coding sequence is TGTGCCAGCAGCTCCGGTGGGGAGCTGTTTTTT. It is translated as CASSSGGELFF.

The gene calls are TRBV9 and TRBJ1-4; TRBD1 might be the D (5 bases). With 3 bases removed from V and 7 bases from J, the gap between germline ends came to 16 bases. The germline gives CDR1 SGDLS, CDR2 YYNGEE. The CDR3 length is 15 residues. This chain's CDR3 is CASSDDSVPSEKLFF. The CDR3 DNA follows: TGTGCCAGCAGCGACGACAGTGTCCCTAGTGAAAAACTGTTTTTT.

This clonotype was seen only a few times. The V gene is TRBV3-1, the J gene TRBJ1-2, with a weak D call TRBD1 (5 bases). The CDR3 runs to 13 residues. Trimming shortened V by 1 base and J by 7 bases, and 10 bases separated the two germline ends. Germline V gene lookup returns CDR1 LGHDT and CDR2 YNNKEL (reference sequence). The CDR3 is CASSQVSQGGYTF. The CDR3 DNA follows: TGTGCCAGCAGCCAAGTCTCTCAGGGTGGCTACACCTTC.

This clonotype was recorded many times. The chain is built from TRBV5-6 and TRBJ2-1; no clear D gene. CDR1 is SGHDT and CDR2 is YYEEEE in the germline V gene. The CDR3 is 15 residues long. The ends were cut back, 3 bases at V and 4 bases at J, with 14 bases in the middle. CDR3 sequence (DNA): TGTGCCAGCAGCTCCTTCCCCCCCGATTACAATGAGCAGTTCTTC. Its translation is CASSSFPPDYNEQFF.

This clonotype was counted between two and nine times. CDR3 in amino acids: CASRLRGNTDTQYF. Written as DNA, the CDR3 is TGCGCCAGCAGACTGAGGGGCAACACAGATACGCAGTATTTT. This chain uses TRBV5-1 with TRBJ2-3; perhaps D is TRBD1 or TRBD2 (5 bases each). V lost 5 bases and J lost 2, with 12 bases in between. This CDR3 spans 14 amino acids. From germline, CDR1 is SGHRS and CDR2 YFSETQ.